This passage covers 20 T cell receptor beta chains from one sample sequenced in a study of T-cell reconstitution after alpha-beta-depleted transplantation in children. Unique molecular identifiers featured in how the TCRbeta library was prepared. MiXCR was run by TCRdb on the PCR reads, yielding one entry per CDR3 protein. The table shows around 200,000 distinct CDR3 sequences, with about 15% occurring only once. The specimen comprised PBMCs, mostly from graft donor cells, sampled 360 days after TCRalphabeta/CD19-depleted stem cell transplant. These receptors were taken from a male patient aged 2 to 10 who had a stem cell transplant for acute lymphoblastic leukemia, so the T cells may come from the graft donor.

This clonotype was counted a few times. The CDR3 coding sequence is TGTGCCAGCACCTCGAAGGATAGGGACAGGAGCACCGGGCCCTACGAGCAGTACTTC. Its translation: CASTSKDRDRSTGPYEQYF. The chain carries TRBV2 and TRBJ2-7, with 8 bases fitting TRBD1. The CDR3 sequence is 19 residues long. Trimming at V came to 7 bases and at J to 2 bases, leaving 22 bases not matched to a gene. Germline CDR1 SNHLY, CDR2 FYNNEI.

This clonotype has more than one count but fewer than ten. The J gene is TRBJ1-4, the V gene TRBV6-1; no reliable D call. The CDR3 runs 16 residues. Deletions cut 3 bases from V and 4 bases from J, with 15 bases between. CDR1 is MNHNS and CDR2 is SASEGT in the germline V gene. The CDR3 sequence: CASSESGMGYNEKLFF. CDR3 coding DNA: TGTGCCAGCAGTGAGAGCGGGATGGGATATAATGAAAAACTGTTTTTT.

There are many counts of this clonotype. The chain recombines TRBV7-9 with TRBJ2-1; D is unresolved. The CDR3 extends over 13 amino acids. V was trimmed by 3 bases and J by 6 bases, leaving 9 bases between them. Germline lookup yields CDR1 SEHNR and CDR2 FQNEAQ (reference sequence). The CDR3 region has the DNA TGTGCCAGCAGCTTTCAGGTCAGCAATGAGCAGTTCTTC. Its protein is CASSFQVSNEQFF.

V and J are TRBV12-3 or TRBV12-4 and TRBJ1-1; perhaps TRBD1 as D (5 bases). The CDR3 contains 14 residues. Trimming took off 4 bases at V and 0 bases at J, with 9 bases between the two ends. The DNA of the CDR3 is TGTGCCAGCAGTTACCCGACAGTGAACACTGAAGCTTTCTTT. Encoded protein: CASSYPTVNTEAFF.

This clonotype showed up just a few times. The chain links TRBV5-6 to TRBJ2-4, with D hard to call. Germline V CDR1 and CDR2: SGHDT, YYEEEE. Trimming took 4 bases from V and 2 from J, leaving 16 bases between them. CDR3 length: 16 amino acids. The CDR3, as DNA: TGTGCCAGCAGCGTTAAGGAACGAGGACCCAAAAACATTCAGTACTTC. It specifies CASSVKERGPKNIQYF.

This clonotype was seen ten or more times. V usage is TRBV27 and J usage is TRBJ2-7, with D tentatively TRBD2 (6 bases). The CDR3 extends over 12 amino acids. The V gene lost 8 bases and the J gene lost 1 base, with 9 bases spanning the gap. From germline, CDR1 is MNHEY and CDR2 SMNVEV (reference sequence). The CDR3 DNA sequence: TGTGCCAGCTCCGGGGGATCCTACGAGCAGTACTTC. Encoded protein: CASSGGSYEQYF.

The sample holds a few counts of this clonotype. V gene TRBV4-3 combines with J gene TRBJ2-3; TRBD2 aligns across 9 bases. CDR1 and CDR2 (germline): LGHNA, YSLEER. J lost 2 bases, V lost 5 bases, and 11 bases had no gene match. The CDR3 is 17 residues long. The CDR3 DNA sequence: TGCGCCAGCAGCACACTTTTTGCGGGGGGGAACACAGATACGCAGTATTTT. Its protein product is CASSTLFAGGNTDTQYF.

This clonotype was counted many times. The chain has TRBV11-2 and TRBJ2-5; D is unclear. The CDR3 has 12 residues. Trimming cost V 0 bases and J 5 bases, with 4 bases left between them. From germline, CDR1 is SGHAT and CDR2 FQNNGV. For the CDR3, the DNA is TGTGCCAGCAGCTTAGACCGGGAGACCCAGTACTTC. This translates into CASSLDRETQYF. Using reference TRBV11-2 and TRBJ2-5 for the parts outside the CDR3, the full variable domain is EAGVAQSPRYKIIEKRQSVAFWCNPISGHATLYWYQQILGQGPKLLIQFQNNGVVDDSQLPKDRFSAERLKGVDSTLKIQPAKLEDSAVYLCASSLDRETQYFGPGTRLLVL.

The chain links TRBV4-3 to TRBJ1-6; D may be TRBD1 (5 bases). V dropped 0 bases and J dropped 6 bases, with 15 bases sitting between them. Germline CDR1 LGHNA, CDR2 YSLEER. The CDR3 contains 17 residues. The CDR3: CASSQDGQGWVNSPLHF. DNA of the CDR3: TGCGCCAGCAGCCAAGATGGTCAGGGATGGGTTAATTCACCCCTCCACTTT.

This clonotype was seen a handful of times. This chain uses TRBV4-3 with TRBJ2-4, with D possibly matching TRBD1 (6 bases). The CDR3 contains 14 residues. The V end lost 1 base, the J end lost 9 bases, and 13 bases lay between the germline ends. Germline V gene sequence: CDR1 LGHNA, CDR2 YSLEER. Here the CDR3 reads CASSQGLGAGIQYF. Written as DNA, the CDR3 is TGCGCCAGCAGCCAAGGTCTGGGGGCCGGCATTCAGTACTTC.

The chain uses TRBV9 and TRBJ2-1; TRBD2 aligns across 11 bases. V trimming: 4 bases; J trimming: 6 bases; junction bases outside the gene matches: 6. This CDR3 region has 15 residues. Germline V lookup: CDR1 SGDLS, CDR2 YYNGEE. CDR3 sequence: CASSTLAGGGNEQFF. The DNA of the CDR3 is TGTGCCAGCAGCACCCTAGCGGGGGGCGGCAATGAGCAGTTCTTC.

This clonotype was detected a few times. The chain has TRBV18 and TRBJ2-7, with 7 bases matching TRBD2. The V gene's germline CDR1 is KGHSH and CDR2 LQKENI. J gave up 6 bases and V 3 bases, and 14 bases lay outside the gene matches. The CDR3 runs 16 residues. Written as DNA, the CDR3 is TGTGCCAGCTCACCTGTTTCGGGACTAACTTCCCGCGAGCAGTACTTC. Translating it yields CASSPVSGLTSREQYF.

The CDR3 region is CASSLGGARSPLHF. The CDR3 DNA reads TGTGCCAGCAGTCTTGGAGGGGCTCGATCACCCCTCCACTTT. This chain links TRBV12-3 or TRBV12-4 with TRBJ1-6; weak D call: TRBD1 (5 bases). V lost 5 bases to trimming and J lost 10 bases, with 15 bases between them. The CDR3 spans 14 residues.

The V and J genes are TRBV9 and TRBJ1-2, with 7 nucleotides matching TRBD1. The ends lost 0 bases at V and 2 bases at J; junction bases unmatched: 10. Germline V CDR1 and CDR2: SGDLS, YYNGEE. The CDR3 runs to 17 residues. CDR3 sequence (DNA): TGTGCCAGCAGCGTAGGTATGGACAGGAATCTCAACTATGGCTACACCTTC. It translates to CASSVGMDRNLNYGYTF.

The V and J genes are TRBV4-2 and TRBJ2-7; 7 bases agree with TRBD1. The germline CDR1 and CDR2 sequences are LGHNA and YNFKEQ. The ends lost 1 base at V and 2 bases at J; junction bases unmatched: 5. There are 15 residues in the CDR3. The DNA of the CDR3 is TGTGCCAGCAGCCAAGGGCGTCAGGGGGCCTACGAGCAGTACTTC. It codes for CASSQGRQGAYEQYF.

This clonotype has only a few counts. The chain joins TRBV6-1 to TRBJ1-2; possible D gene TRBD1, 5 bases. This CDR3 has 13 amino acids. V shed 6 bases and J shed 4 bases, with 12 bases lying between them. Germline V lookup: CDR1 MNHNS, CDR2 SASEGT. The CDR3 is CASRRGTGYGYTF. In DNA form, the CDR3 reads TGTGCCAGCAGACGCGGGACCGGCTATGGCTACACCTTC.

V usage is TRBV12-5 and J usage is TRBJ1-2; maybe TRBD1 (6 bases). The V and J ends lost 4 bases and 4 bases respectively, with 13 bases between them. The CDR3 extends over 14 amino acids. Germline V lookup: CDR1 LGHNT, CDR2 FRNRAP. As DNA, the CDR3 is TGTGCTAGTGGTTCCTCAAGGGGGACCTATGGCTACACCTTC. This translates into CASGSSRGTYGYTF.

Many counts were recorded for this clonotype. The chain employs TRBV15 and TRBJ2-5; D may be TRBD1 (5 bases). From germline, CDR1 is LNHNV and CDR2 YYDKDF (reference sequence). The CDR3 runs to 14 residues. Deletions cut 0 bases from V and 1 base from J, with 6 bases between. CDR3: CATSRDRVQETQYF. In DNA, the CDR3 is TGTGCCACCAGCAGAGACAGGGTCCAAGAGACCCAGTACTTC. The full variable domain, in which reference TRBV15 and TRBJ2-5 provide the parts outside the CDR3, is DAMVIQNPRYQVTQFGKPVTLSCSQTLNHNVMYWYQQKSSQAPKLLFHYYDKDFNNEADTPDNFQSRRPNTSFCFLDIRSPGLGDTAMYLCATSRDRVQETQYFGPGTRLLVL.

This clonotype was observed a few times. The genes are TRBV21-1 and TRBJ2-7. TRBV21-1 is termed a pseudogene. The CDR3 has 12 amino acids. CDR3 amino acids: CASKLSGYEQYF. In DNA form, the CDR3 reads TGTGCCAGCAAGCTTTCCGGCTACGAGCAGTACTTC.

A single count supports this clonotype. The chain employs TRBV10-2 and TRBJ2-7; D unclear. V was cut by 3 bases and J by 0 bases, with 12 bases left in between. This CDR3 is 15 amino acids long. CDR1 WSHSY and CDR2 SAAADI come from the germline V gene. This CDR3 is CASSDLGVSSYEQYF. The CDR3 nucleotides are TGCGCCAGCAGTGATCTGGGCGTTAGCTCCTACGAGCAGTACTTC.